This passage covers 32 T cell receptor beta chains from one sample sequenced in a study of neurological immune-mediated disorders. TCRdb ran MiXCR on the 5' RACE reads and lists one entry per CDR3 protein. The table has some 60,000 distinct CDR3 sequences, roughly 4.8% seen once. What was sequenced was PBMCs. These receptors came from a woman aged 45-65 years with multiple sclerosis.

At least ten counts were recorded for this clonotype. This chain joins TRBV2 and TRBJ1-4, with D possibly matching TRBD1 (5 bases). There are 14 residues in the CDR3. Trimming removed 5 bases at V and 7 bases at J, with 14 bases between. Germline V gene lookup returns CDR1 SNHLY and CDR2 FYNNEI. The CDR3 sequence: CASSPRVGGEKLFF. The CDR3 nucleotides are TGTGCCAGCAGTCCCAGGGTTGGGGGTGAAAAACTGTTTTTT. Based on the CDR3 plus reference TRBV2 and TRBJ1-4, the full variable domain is EPEVTQTPSHQVTQMGQEVILRCVPISNHLYFYWYRQILGQKVEFLVSFYNNEISEKSEIFDDQFSVERPDGSNFTLKIRSTKLEDSAMYFCASSPRVGGEKLFFGSGTQLSVL.

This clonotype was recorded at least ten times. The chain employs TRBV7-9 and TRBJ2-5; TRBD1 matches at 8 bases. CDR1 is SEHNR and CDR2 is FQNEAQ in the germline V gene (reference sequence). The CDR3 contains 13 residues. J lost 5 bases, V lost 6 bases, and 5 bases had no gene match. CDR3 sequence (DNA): TGTGCCAGCAGGACAGGGGCGAGGGAGACCCAGTACTTC. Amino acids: CASRTGARETQYF.

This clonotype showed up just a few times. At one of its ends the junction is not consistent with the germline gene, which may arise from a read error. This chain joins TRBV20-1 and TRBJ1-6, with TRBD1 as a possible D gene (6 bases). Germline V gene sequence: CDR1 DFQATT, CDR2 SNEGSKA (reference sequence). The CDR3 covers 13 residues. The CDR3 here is CSASRTGRSPLNF. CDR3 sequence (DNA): TGCAGTGCTAGTAGAACAGGGCGTTCACCCCTCAACTTT.

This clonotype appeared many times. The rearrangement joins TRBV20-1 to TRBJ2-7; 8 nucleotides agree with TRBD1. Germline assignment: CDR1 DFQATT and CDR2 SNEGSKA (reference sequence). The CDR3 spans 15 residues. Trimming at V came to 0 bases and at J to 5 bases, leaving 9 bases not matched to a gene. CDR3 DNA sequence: TGCAGTGCTAGAGACGCAGGGGGCGGTTCTGACGAGCAGTACTTC. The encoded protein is CSARDAGGGSDEQYF.

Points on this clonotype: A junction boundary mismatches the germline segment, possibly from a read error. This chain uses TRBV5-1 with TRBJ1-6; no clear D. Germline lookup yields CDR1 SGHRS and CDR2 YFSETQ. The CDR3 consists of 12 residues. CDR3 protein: CASSLGNSPLNF. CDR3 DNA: TGCGCCAGCAGCTTGGGGAATTCACCCCTCAACTTT.

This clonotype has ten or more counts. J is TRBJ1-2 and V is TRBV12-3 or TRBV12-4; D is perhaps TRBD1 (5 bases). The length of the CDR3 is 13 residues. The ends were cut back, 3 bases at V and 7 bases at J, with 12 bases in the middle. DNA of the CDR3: TGTGCCAGCAGTTTCCGGAGGGGACGTGGCTACACCTTC. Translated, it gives CASSFRRGRGYTF.

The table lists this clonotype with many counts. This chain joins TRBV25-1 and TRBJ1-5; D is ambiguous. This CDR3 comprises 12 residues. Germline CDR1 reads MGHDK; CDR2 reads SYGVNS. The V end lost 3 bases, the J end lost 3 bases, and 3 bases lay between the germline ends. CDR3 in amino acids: CASSDYNQPQHF. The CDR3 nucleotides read TGTGCCAGCAGTGACTACAATCAGCCCCAGCATTTT.

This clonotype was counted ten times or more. DNA for the CDR3: TGTGCCAGCAGTGTTGCCGGGAACTATGGCTACACCTTC. Translation gives CASSVAGNYGYTF. J is TRBJ1-2 and V is TRBV6-1; D gene uncertain. CDR1 is MNHNS, CDR2 SASEGT, per germline. The CDR3 contains 13 residues. V was pared by 4 bases and J by 2 bases, with 8 bases between.

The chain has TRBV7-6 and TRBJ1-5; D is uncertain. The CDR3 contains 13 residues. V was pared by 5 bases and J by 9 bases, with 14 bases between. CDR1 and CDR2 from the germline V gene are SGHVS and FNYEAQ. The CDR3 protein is CASSPAQHGPQHF. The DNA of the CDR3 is TGTGCCAGCAGCCCGGCACAACATGGGCCCCAGCATTTT.

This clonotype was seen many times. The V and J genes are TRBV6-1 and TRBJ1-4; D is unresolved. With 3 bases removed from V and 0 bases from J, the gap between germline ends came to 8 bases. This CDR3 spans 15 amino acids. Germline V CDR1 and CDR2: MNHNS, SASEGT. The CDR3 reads CASSDLGTTNEKLFF. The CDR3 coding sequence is TGTGCCAGCAGTGACCTGGGAACAACTAATGAAAAACTGTTTTTT.

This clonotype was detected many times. The CDR3 sequence: CASSLISGRRPDTQYF. CDR3 sequence (DNA): TGCGCCAGCAGCCTAATTAGTGGCCGGCGCCCAGATACGCAGTATTTT. The chain has TRBV4-1 and TRBJ2-3; D is uncertain. Germline values: CDR1 MGHRA, CDR2 YSYEKL. The CDR3 runs 16 residues. Trimming removed 4 bases from V and 4 bases from J, with 18 bases in between.

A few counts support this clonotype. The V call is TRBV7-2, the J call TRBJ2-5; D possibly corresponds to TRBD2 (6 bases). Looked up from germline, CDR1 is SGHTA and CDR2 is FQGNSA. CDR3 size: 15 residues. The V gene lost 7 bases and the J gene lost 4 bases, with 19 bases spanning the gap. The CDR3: CASTQSQGGIETQYF. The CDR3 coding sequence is TGTGCCAGCACCCAGAGTCAGGGCGGGATAGAGACCCAGTACTTC.

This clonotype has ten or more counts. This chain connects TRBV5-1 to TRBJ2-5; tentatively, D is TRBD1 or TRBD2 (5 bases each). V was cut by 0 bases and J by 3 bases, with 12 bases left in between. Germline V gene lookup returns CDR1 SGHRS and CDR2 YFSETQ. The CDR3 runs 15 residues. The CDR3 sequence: CASSLEGHGEETQYF. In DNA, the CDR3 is TGCGCCAGCAGCTTGGAAGGACACGGGGAAGAGACCCAGTACTTC.

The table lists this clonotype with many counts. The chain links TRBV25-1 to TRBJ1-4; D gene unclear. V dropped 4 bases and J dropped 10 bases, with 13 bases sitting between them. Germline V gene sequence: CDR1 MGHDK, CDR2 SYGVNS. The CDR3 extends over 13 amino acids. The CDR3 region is CASSGNLRAKLFF. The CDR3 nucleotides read TGTGCCAGCAGTGGGAACCTTAGGGCAAAACTGTTTTTT.

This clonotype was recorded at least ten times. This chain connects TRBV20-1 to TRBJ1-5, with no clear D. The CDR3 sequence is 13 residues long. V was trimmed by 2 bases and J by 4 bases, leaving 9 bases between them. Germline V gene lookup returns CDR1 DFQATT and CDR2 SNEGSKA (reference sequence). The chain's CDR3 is CSARSLRNQPQHF. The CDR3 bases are TGCAGTGCTAGATCGTTAAGGAATCAGCCCCAGCATTTT.

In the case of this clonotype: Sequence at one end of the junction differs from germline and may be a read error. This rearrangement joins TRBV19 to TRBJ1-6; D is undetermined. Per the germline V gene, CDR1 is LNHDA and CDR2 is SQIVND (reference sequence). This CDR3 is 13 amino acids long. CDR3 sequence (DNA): TGTGCCAGTAGTTTTGCGGCGAATTCACCCCTCAACTTT. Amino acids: CASSFAANSPLNF.

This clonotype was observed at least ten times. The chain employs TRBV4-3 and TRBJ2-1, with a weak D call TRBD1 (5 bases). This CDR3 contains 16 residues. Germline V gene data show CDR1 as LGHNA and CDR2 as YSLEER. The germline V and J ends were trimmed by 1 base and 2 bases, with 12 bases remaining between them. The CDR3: CASSQGQTETYNEQFF. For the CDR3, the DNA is TGCGCCAGCAGCCAAGGTCAGACAGAGACCTACAATGAGCAGTTCTTC.

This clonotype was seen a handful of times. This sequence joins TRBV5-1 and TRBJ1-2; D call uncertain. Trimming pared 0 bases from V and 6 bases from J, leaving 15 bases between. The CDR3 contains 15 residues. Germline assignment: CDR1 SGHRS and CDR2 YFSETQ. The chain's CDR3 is CASSLVGEEAHGYTF. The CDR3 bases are TGCGCCAGCAGCTTGGTCGGGGAAGAAGCCCATGGCTACACCTTC.

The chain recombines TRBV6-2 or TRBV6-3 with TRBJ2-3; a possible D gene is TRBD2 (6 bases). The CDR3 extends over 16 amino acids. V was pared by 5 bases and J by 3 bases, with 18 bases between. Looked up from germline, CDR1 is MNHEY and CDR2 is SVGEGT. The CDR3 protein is CASSLNGGGGTDTQYF. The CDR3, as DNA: TGTGCCAGCAGTCTAAACGGGGGAGGCGGGACAGATACGCAGTATTTT.

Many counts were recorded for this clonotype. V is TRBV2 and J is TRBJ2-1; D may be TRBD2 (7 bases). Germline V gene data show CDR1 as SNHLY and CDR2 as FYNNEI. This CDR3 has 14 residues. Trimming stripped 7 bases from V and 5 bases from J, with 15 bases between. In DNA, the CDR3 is TGTGCCAGCACCCGAGGGGGGGGTAACAATGAGCAGTTCTTC. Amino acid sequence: CASTRGGGNNEQFF.

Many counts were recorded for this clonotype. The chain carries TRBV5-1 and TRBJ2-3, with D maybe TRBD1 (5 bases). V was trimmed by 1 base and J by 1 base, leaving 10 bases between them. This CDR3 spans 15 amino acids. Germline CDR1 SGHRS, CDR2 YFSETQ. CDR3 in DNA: TGCGCCAGCAGCTTGCAGGGTTCAGGCACAGATACGCAGTATTTT. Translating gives CASSLQGSGTDTQYF.

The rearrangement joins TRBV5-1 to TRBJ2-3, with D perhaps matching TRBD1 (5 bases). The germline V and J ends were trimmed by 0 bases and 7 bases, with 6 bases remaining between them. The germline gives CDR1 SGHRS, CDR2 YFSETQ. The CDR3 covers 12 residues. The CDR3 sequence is CASSLGQNTQYF. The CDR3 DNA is TGCGCCAGCAGCTTGGGACAGAATACGCAGTATTTT.

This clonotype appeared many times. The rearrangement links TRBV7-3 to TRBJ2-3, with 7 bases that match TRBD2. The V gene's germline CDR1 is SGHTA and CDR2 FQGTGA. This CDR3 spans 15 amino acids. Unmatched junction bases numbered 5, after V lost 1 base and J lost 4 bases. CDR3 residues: CASSLMLGGADTQYF. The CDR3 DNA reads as TGTGCCAGCAGCTTAATGCTGGGGGGGGCAGATACGCAGTATTTT.

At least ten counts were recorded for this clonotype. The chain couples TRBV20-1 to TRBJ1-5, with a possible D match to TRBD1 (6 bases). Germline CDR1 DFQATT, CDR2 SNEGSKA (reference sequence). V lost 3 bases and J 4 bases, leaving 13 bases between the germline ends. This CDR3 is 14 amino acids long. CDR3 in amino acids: CSARNRDGNQPQHF. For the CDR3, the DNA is TGCAGTGCTAGGAACAGGGACGGGAATCAGCCCCAGCATTTT.

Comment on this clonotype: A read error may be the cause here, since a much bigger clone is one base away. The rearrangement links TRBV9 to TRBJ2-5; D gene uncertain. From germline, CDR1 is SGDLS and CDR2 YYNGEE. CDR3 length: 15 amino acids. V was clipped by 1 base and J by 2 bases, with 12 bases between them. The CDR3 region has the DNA TGTGCCAGCAGCGTATCTGAAGTCCGACAAGAGACCCAGTACTTC. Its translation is CASSVSEVRQETQYF.

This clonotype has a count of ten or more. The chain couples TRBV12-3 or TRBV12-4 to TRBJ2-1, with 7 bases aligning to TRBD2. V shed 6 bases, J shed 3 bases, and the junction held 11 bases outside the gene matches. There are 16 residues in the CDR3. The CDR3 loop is CASRDQTSTIYNEQFF. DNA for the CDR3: TGTGCCAGCAGGGACCAGACTAGCACCATCTACAATGAGCAGTTCTTC.

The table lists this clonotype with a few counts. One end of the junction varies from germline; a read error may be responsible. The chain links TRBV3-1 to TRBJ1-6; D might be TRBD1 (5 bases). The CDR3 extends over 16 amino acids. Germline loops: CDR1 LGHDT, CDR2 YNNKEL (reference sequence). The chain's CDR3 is CASSQGDGSYNSPLNF. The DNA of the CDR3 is TGTGCCAGCAGCCAAGGGGACGGATCTTATAATTCACCCCTCAACTTT.

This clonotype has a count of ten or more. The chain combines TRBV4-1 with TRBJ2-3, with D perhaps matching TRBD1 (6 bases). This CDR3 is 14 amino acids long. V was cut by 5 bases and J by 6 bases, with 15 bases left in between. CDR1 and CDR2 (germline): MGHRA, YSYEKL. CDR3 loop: CASSVGQLIDTQYF. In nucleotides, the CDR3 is TGCGCCAGCAGCGTAGGACAGCTCATCGATACGCAGTATTTT.

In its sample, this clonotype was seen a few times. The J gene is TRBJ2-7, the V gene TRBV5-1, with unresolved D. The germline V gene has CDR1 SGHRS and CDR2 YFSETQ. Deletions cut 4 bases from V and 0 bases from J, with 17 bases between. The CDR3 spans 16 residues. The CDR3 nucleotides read TGCGCCAGCAGCCCCTTGGGAACGCTAAGCTCCTACGAGCAGTACTTC. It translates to CASSPLGTLSSYEQYF.

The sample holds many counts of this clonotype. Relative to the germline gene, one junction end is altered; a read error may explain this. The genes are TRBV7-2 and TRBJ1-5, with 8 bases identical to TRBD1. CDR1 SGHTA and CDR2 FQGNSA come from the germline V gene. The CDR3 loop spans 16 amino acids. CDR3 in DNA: TGTGCCAGCAGCTCGGTTTCCGGACAGGGAATTCAGCCCCAGAATTTT. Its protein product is CASSSVSGQGIQPQNF.

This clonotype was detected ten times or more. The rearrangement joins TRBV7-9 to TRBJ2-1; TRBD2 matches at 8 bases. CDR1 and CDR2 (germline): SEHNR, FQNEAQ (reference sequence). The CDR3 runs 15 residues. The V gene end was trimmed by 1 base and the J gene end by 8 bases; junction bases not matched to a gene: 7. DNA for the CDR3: TGTGCCAGCAGCTTAGATCTTGCGGGGGGCCATGAGCAGTTCTTC. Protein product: CASSLDLAGGHEQFF.

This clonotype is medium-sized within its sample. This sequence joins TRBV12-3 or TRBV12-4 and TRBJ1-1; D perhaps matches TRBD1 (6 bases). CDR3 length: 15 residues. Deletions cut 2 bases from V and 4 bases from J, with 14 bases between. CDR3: CASSLSAGAGTEAFF. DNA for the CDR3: TGTGCCAGCAGTTTATCCGCGGGGGCCGGCACTGAAGCTTTCTTT.